A single sample gave rise to the 21 T cell receptor beta chains below, sequenced in a study of blood T cell repertoires in COVID-19 (dated by TCRdb to 2018 to 2021). Libraries were made using the immunoSEQ multiplex PCR assay. Sourced from immuneACCESS, this table was stored by TCRdb with only in-frame sequences that have V and J called. A share of the clones is absent; for the studies checked, an unresolved V gene accounts for under half, and the remainder has no known explanation. This sample holds 250,000 to 350,000 clones; about 91% were observed only once. Just under 7% of the sample comes from the top ten. The source material was peripheral blood. Source of these receptors: a woman under 40 who had recovered from COVID-19.

The chain recombines TRBV10-3 with TRBJ1-1, with 7 nucleotides matching TRBD1. This CDR3 contains 13 residues. Germline values: CDR1 ENHRY, CDR2 SYGVKD. V shed 6 bases, J shed 5 bases, and the junction held 6 bases outside the gene matches. The CDR3 bases are TGTGCCATCAGGCCAGACAGGGCTACTGAAGCTTTCTTT. Translated: CAIRPDRATEAFF.

The chain combines TRBV6-5 with TRBJ1-6; 10 bases are shared with TRBD1. V lost 5 bases, J lost 9 bases, and 7 bases stayed unmatched. The CDR3 extends over 15 amino acids. Germline lookup yields CDR1 MNHEY and CDR2 SVGAGI. As DNA, the CDR3 is TGTGCCAGCAGTCGTGACAGGGGGCATGGTTCACCCCTCCACTTT. This codes for CASSRDRGHGSPLHF.

DNA of the CDR3: TGTGCCAGCAGGAAGGGACAGCAAAATGAAAAACTGTTTTTT. Amino acid sequence: CASRKGQQNEKLFF. The V and J genes are TRBV6-5 and TRBJ1-4; 7 bases agree with TRBD1. Germline V gene sequence: CDR1 MNHEY, CDR2 SVGAGI. The CDR3 runs to 14 residues. V gave up 6 bases and J gave up 5 bases; unmatched junction bases: 6.

V is TRBV4-2 and J is TRBJ2-2; 7 nucleotides agree with TRBD1. Germline trimming cut 7 bases from V and 0 bases from J; bases unmatched to any gene: 11. The CDR3 contains 17 residues. The germline CDR1 and CDR2 sequences are LGHNA and YNFKEQ. The CDR3 reads CASIQQGTLPNTGELFF. The DNA of the CDR3 is TGTGCCAGCATTCAACAGGGGACCTTACCGAACACCGGGGAGCTGTTTTTT.

The chain employs TRBV11-3 and TRBJ2-1, with 11 bases lining up with TRBD2. The CDR3 loop spans 15 amino acids. With V trimmed by 7 bases and J by 5 bases, 7 bases remained unmatched. The germline CDR1 and CDR2 sequences are SGHNT and YENEEA. CDR3 sequence reads: CASTPGTSGNNEQFF. In nucleotides, the CDR3 is TGTGCCAGCACCCCCGGGACTAGCGGAAACAATGAGCAGTTCTTC.

The chain is built from TRBV7-9 and TRBJ2-1, with D perhaps TRBD1 (5 bases). V shed 5 bases and J shed 7 bases, with 15 bases lying between them. Germline V gene lookup returns CDR1 SEHNR and CDR2 FQNEAQ (reference sequence). There are 14 residues in the CDR3. CDR3 protein: CASSPRQISNEQFF. Here the CDR3 DNA reads TGTGCCAGCAGCCCACGACAGATATCAAATGAGCAGTTCTTC.

The chain combines TRBV4-3 with TRBJ1-5, with TRBD1 as a possible D gene (5 bases). The germline V and J ends were trimmed by 1 base and 6 bases, with 13 bases remaining between them. The CDR3 contains 15 residues. CDR1 is LGHNA, CDR2 YSLEER, per germline. The CDR3 DNA reads as TGCGCCAGCAGCCAAGCGCGGAGGGGAGGTCAGCCCCAGCATTTT. As protein: CASSQARRGGQPQHF.

The chain carries TRBV20-1 and TRBJ2-3; the D is unclear. With 3 bases removed from V and 5 bases from J, the gap between germline ends came to 6 bases. Germline loops: CDR1 DFQATT, CDR2 SNEGSKA (reference sequence). CDR3 size: 11 residues. DNA of the CDR3: TGCAGTGCTAGCGAGAGAGATACGCAGTATTTT. Protein product: CSASERDTQYF.

The chain links TRBV5-4 to TRBJ1-1; TRBD1 matches at 12 bases. J gave up 3 bases and V 3 bases, and 6 bases lay outside the gene matches. Germline loops: CDR1 SGHNT, CDR2 YYREEE (reference sequence). This CDR3 comprises 16 residues. The CDR3 DNA reads as TGTGCCAGCAGCTCCCGGGACAGGGGGCTATACACTGAAGCTTTCTTT. This translates into CASSSRDRGLYTEAFF. Looking up the rest from reference TRBV5-4 and TRBJ1-1 gives the full variable domain: ETGVTQSPTHLIKTRGQQVTLRCSSQSGHNTVSWYQQALGQGPQFIFQYYREEENGRGNFPPRFSGLQFPNYSSELNVNALELDDSALYLCASSSRDRGLYTEAFFGQGTRLTVV.

This clone was recorded a few times. The genes are TRBV4-3 and TRBJ2-2, with 7 bases matching TRBD1. V lost 0 bases and J lost 7; bases outside the gene matches: 8. The CDR3 consists of 16 residues. Germline CDR1 and CDR2: LGHNA and YSLEER. The CDR3 DNA reads as TGCGCCAGCAGCCAAGAGGCAGGGGGTTTGATCGGGGAGCTGTTTTTT. Its protein is CASSQEAGGLIGELFF.

This rearrangement joins TRBV7-2 to TRBJ1-5, with D maybe TRBD1 (6 bases). The CDR3 loop spans 16 amino acids. CDR1 and CDR2 from the germline V gene are SGHTA and FQGNSA. Trimming removed 3 bases from V and 5 bases from J, with 17 bases in between. CDR3 region: CASSFLGGASDQPQHF. CDR3 in DNA: TGTGCCAGCAGCTTCCTAGGGGGGGCAAGCGATCAGCCCCAGCATTTT.

This clone was seen once. The chain has TRBV5-1 and TRBJ2-1; possible D gene TRBD1, 6 bases. Germline V gives CDR1 SGHRS, CDR2 YFSETQ. The CDR3 consists of 15 residues. The ends were cut back, 4 bases at V and 3 bases at J, with 14 bases in the middle. CDR3 residues: CASSGQGSGYNEQFF. The CDR3 coding sequence is TGCGCCAGCAGCGGTCAGGGGTCGGGCTACAATGAGCAGTTCTTC.

The V call is TRBV2, the J call TRBJ1-1; no clear D. Germline V gene data show CDR1 as SNHLY and CDR2 as FYNNEI. The germline V and J ends were trimmed by 7 bases and 0 bases, with 9 bases remaining between them. The CDR3 sequence is 13 residues long. CDR3 residues: CASKRPVNTEAFF. The CDR3 region has the DNA TGTGCCAGCAAGCGCCCGGTGAACACTGAAGCTTTCTTT.

V gene TRBV2 combines with J gene TRBJ2-7, with 11 bases aligning to TRBD2. Trimming removed 4 bases from V and 2 bases from J; junction bases left unmatched: 4. This CDR3 spans 15 amino acids. The V gene's germline CDR1 is SNHLY and CDR2 FYNNEI. The CDR3 sequence: CASSATSGGTYEQYF. The CDR3, as DNA: TGTGCCAGCAGTGCAACTAGCGGGGGTACCTACGAGCAGTACTTC.

The rearrangement links TRBV6-6 to TRBJ2-1, with D maybe TRBD1 (6 bases). CDR3 length equals 15 residues. Germline assignment: CDR1 MNHNY and CDR2 SVGAGI (reference sequence). Between the trimmed V and J ends, which lost 7 bases and 5 bases, there was a span of 18 bases. The CDR3 loop reads CASNLPGQENNEQFF. CDR3 nucleotide sequence: TGTGCCAGCAACCTCCCGGGACAAGAAAACAATGAGCAGTTCTTC.

This clone was detected once. This chain connects TRBV27 to TRBJ1-5; D possibly corresponds to TRBD1 (6 bases). The V gene lost 5 bases and the J gene lost 4 bases, with 24 bases spanning the gap. Germline V gene lookup returns CDR1 MNHEY and CDR2 SMNVEV (reference sequence). The CDR3 is 18 residues long. The CDR3 here is CASSPQGLRGLGNQPQHF. The CDR3 DNA reads as TGTGCCAGCAGTCCACAGGGCCTAAGAGGCCTAGGGAATCAGCCCCAGCATTTT.

The CDR3 protein is CASSVQGANTEAFF. CDR3 bases: TGCGCCAGCAGCGTACAGGGGGCGAACACTGAAGCTTTCTTT. The gene calls are TRBV5-1 and TRBJ1-1; the match to TRBD1 covers 9 bases. CDR1 and CDR2 (germline): SGHRS, YFSETQ. The length of the CDR3 is 14 residues. The junction had 2 bases not matched to a gene; V was cut back by 4 bases and J by 1 base.

This clone appeared a few times. This rearrangement joins TRBV7-9 to TRBJ1-2; TRBD1 might be the D (6 bases). The ends were cut back, 5 bases at V and 4 bases at J, with 14 bases in the middle. The CDR3 extends over 14 amino acids. Germline CDR1 is SEHNR and CDR2 is FQNEAQ (reference sequence). Here the CDR3 DNA reads TGTGCCAGCAGCCCTACAGGGCGAGTCTATGGCTACACCTTC. Protein product: CASSPTGRVYGYTF.

The chain combines TRBV5-4 with TRBJ1-4; 9 bases are a match to TRBD1. The CDR3 contains 15 residues. The V segment lost 4 bases and the J segment 6 bases; nucleotides outside the gene matches: 7. Germline V gene data show CDR1 as SGHNT and CDR2 as YYREEE (reference sequence). The CDR3 reads CASSSARDRDEKLFF. The DNA for the CDR3 is TGTGCCAGCAGCAGTGCCCGGGACAGGGATGAAAAACTGTTTTTT.

The chain has TRBV4-3 and TRBJ2-1, with 7 bases aligning to TRBD2. The length of the CDR3 is 13 residues. After removal of 0 bases from V and 13 bases from J, the junction contained 6 bases not matched to a gene. Germline CDR1 reads LGHNA; CDR2 reads YSLEER. CDR3 coding DNA: TGCGCCAGCAGCCAAGATCTTGGGGAGGGCCAGTTCTTC. Amino acids: CASSQDLGEGQFF.

A single count supports this clone. This chain links TRBV2 with TRBJ2-5; 8 bases match TRBD1. The CDR3 is 13 amino acids. Germline lookup yields CDR1 SNHLY and CDR2 FYNNEI. J lost 5 bases, V lost 6 bases, and 5 bases had no gene match. This CDR3 is CASRMDRAETQYF. The CDR3, as DNA: TGTGCCAGCAGAATGGACAGGGCCGAGACCCAGTACTTC.